Each of the 21 T cell receptor beta chains below was sequenced from the same sample in a study of CD8+ T cells in alopecia areata. Reverse transcription of extracted RNA yielded cDNA, which provided the sequencing template. Clones were read by immunoSEQ multiplex PCR, and TCRdb kept only the in-frame ones, dropping some. The table lists roughly 150,000 clones, approximately 53% of them singletons. Sample: CD8+ T cells sorted from blood, taken at week 0. The receptors were gathered from a human donor with alopecia areata.

This clone has just one count. This chain joins TRBV9 and TRBJ1-1; D unclear. Per germline, CDR1 SGDLS and CDR2 YYNGEE. The CDR3 loop spans 14 amino acids. V was pared by 4 bases and J by 3 bases, with 13 bases between. CDR3 protein: CASSSGGMDTEAFF. CDR3 DNA: TGTGCCAGCAGCTCGGGCGGTATGGACACTGAAGCTTTCTTT.

V is TRBV6-5 and J is TRBJ2-2; unclear D gene. V lost 2 bases to trimming and J lost 0 bases, with 7 bases between them. CDR3 size: 15 residues. The V gene's germline CDR1 is MNHEY and CDR2 SVGAGI. The CDR3, as DNA: TGTGCCAGCAGTTACGGGGTAACGAACACCGGGGAGCTGTTTTTT. As protein: CASSYGVTNTGELFF.

Of note for this clone: Other DNA sequences in this sample translate to the same CDR3. This chain uses TRBV30 with TRBJ1-5, with D perhaps matching TRBD1 (5 bases). Germline V gene data show CDR1 as GTSNPN and CDR2 as SVGIG (reference sequence). This CDR3 comprises 13 residues. Trimming removed 0 bases from V and 6 bases from J, with 9 bases in between. CDR3 protein: CAWSVQGGQPQHF. CDR3 DNA sequence: TGTGCCTGGAGTGTTCAGGGAGGTCAGCCCCAGCATTTT.

This clone was counted between two and nine times. J is TRBJ2-4 and V is TRBV11-2, with TRBD2 as a possible D gene (7 bases). The CDR3 extends over 17 amino acids. Germline CDR1 is SGHAT and CDR2 is FQNNGV. Trimming removed 2 bases from V and 7 bases from J, with 21 bases in between. The CDR3 DNA sequence: TGTGCCAGCAGCTTACCCCTAGATTTTGGGGGGGCGAACATTCAGTACTTC. Amino acid sequence: CASSLPLDFGGANIQYF.

The V call is TRBV27, the J call TRBJ2-7; 7 bases map to TRBD1. The CDR3 extends over 15 amino acids. The J segment lost 3 bases and the V segment lost 6 bases, leaving 11 bases of the junction unmatched. Germline V gene sequence: CDR1 MNHEY, CDR2 SMNVEV (reference sequence). CDR3 in DNA: TGTGCCAGCAGCCAACTCGGACAGGCCTACTACGAGCAGTACTTC. It yields the protein CASSQLGQAYYEQYF.

The chain combines TRBV10-2 with TRBJ2-3; no definite D call. The V end lost 7 bases, the J end lost 5 bases, and 4 bases lay between the germline ends. This CDR3 is built from 10 residues. Germline values: CDR1 WSHSY, CDR2 SAAADI. Here the CDR3 reads CASTGDTQYF. The CDR3 DNA follows: TGCGCCAGCACTGGAGATACGCAGTATTTT.

V gene TRBV19 combines with J gene TRBJ2-3, with D hard to call. The CDR3 is 12 residues long. V lost 7 bases and J 1 base, leaving 6 bases between the germline ends. Germline lookup yields CDR1 LNHDA and CDR2 SQIVND (reference sequence). The CDR3 DNA reads as TGTGCCAGTACCCAAGGCACAGATACGCAGTATTTT. Protein sequence: CASTQGTDTQYF.

J is TRBJ2-6 and V is TRBV2, with D possibly TRBD2 on 6 matching bases. Trimming left V 3 bases short and J 0 bases short, with 12 bases between. The CDR3 consists of 17 residues. Germline CDR1 is SNHLY and CDR2 is FYNNEI. CDR3 bases: TGTGCCAGCAGTGAGGAGGGGATCTTCTCTGGGGCCAACGTCCTGACTTTC. Its translation is CASSEEGIFSGANVLTF.

V usage is TRBV30 and J usage is TRBJ1-2, with 10 bases fitting TRBD1. V shed 3 bases and J 2 bases; nucleotides not matched to a gene: 3. Per germline, CDR1 GTSNPN and CDR2 SVGIG (reference sequence). The CDR3 is 14 residues long. CDR3 loop: CAWRGTGENYGYTF. DNA for the CDR3: TGTGCCTGGAGGGGGACAGGGGAGAACTATGGCTACACCTTC.

This clone was seen more than once but under ten times. The chain employs TRBV4-3 and TRBJ1-2, with a tentative D call TRBD1 (6 bases). With 0 bases removed from V and 7 bases from J, the gap between germline ends came to 18 bases. The CDR3 has 16 amino acids. The germline V gene encodes CDR1 LGHNA and CDR2 YSLEER. CDR3 DNA sequence: TGCGCCAGCAGCCAAGACCGGGCAGGGGATCTTGGTGGCTACACCTTC. It yields the protein CASSQDRAGDLGGYTF.

This clone has more than one count but fewer than ten. This chain uses TRBV5-6 with TRBJ1-2, with a tentative D call TRBD1 (6 bases). This CDR3 contains 16 residues. V was cut by 4 bases and J by 2 bases, with 18 bases left in between. CDR1 is SGHDT and CDR2 is YYEEEE in the germline V gene. The CDR3 sequence: CASSTGRGAKNYGYTF. CDR3 sequence (DNA): TGTGCCAGCAGCACGGGTCGGGGGGCGAAGAACTATGGCTACACCTTC.

The chain combines TRBV27 with TRBJ2-3, with 8 nucleotides matching TRBD2. The CDR3 totals 15 residues. Looked up from germline, CDR1 is MNHEY and CDR2 is SMNVEV (reference sequence). The trim removed 3 bases at V and 1 base at J, leaving 3 bases unmatched. In nucleotides, the CDR3 is TGTGCCAGCAGTTTGCTTAGCGGGGGCACAGATACGCAGTATTTT. Protein product: CASSLLSGGTDTQYF.

This clone appeared a few times. J is TRBJ2-6 and V is TRBV6-4; D possibly corresponds to TRBD1 (5 bases). Between the trimmed V and J ends, which lost 5 bases and 0 bases, there was a span of 11 bases. This CDR3 has 16 residues. Germline CDR1 MRHNA, CDR2 SNTAGT. This chain's CDR3 is CASSLTAHSGANVLTF. The DNA for the CDR3 is TGTGCCAGCAGTTTGACAGCCCACTCTGGGGCCAACGTCCTGACTTTC.

V gene TRBV4-1 combines with J gene TRBJ2-1, with 7 positions matching TRBD2. Germline V CDR1 and CDR2: MGHRA, YSYEKL. This CDR3 has 15 residues. Losses at the gene ends were 4 bases for V and 4 bases for J; bases not matched to a gene: 7. CDR3: CASSPPSGGYNEQFF. The CDR3 DNA follows: TGCGCCAGCAGCCCCCCTAGCGGTGGATACAATGAGCAGTTCTTC.

The table lists this clone with many counts. The rearrangement uses TRBV10-3 and TRBJ2-1; D unresolved. The germline gives CDR1 ENHRY, CDR2 SYGVKD. V lost 2 bases, J lost 4 bases, and 6 bases lay in between. This CDR3 contains 13 residues. CDR3 coding DNA: TGTGCCATCAGTGAGCAAGAATACAATGAGCAGTTCTTC. It yields the protein CAISEQEYNEQFF.

Only a few counts were recorded for this clone. CDR3 protein: CASGPAGQPQHF. In DNA, the CDR3 is TGTGCTAGTGGCCCTGCAGGGCAGCCCCAGCATTTT. The chain has TRBV12-5 and TRBJ1-5; possibly TRBD1 for D (5 bases). The CDR3 has 12 amino acids. Germline assignment: CDR1 LGHNT and CDR2 FRNRAP. The ends were cut back, 6 bases at V and 7 bases at J, with 10 bases in the middle. The full variable domain, with the rest looked up from reference TRBV12-5 and TRBJ1-5, is DARVTQTPRHKVTEMGQEVTMRCQPILGHNTVFWYRQTMMQGLELLAYFRNRAPLDDSGMPKDRFSAEMPDATLATLKIQPSEPRDSAVYFCASGPAGQPQHFGDGTRLSIL.

V is TRBV4-3 and J is TRBJ2-6, with D hard to call. The germline V and J ends were trimmed by 0 bases and 0 bases, with 3 bases remaining between them. Germline V lookup: CDR1 LGHNA, CDR2 YSLEER. The CDR3 has 15 amino acids. Here the CDR3 reads CASSQEDSGANVLTF. The CDR3 bases are TGCGCCAGCAGCCAAGAGGACTCTGGGGCCAACGTCCTGACTTTC.

This rearrangement joins TRBV5-6 to TRBJ2-1; 7 positions match TRBD1. V lost 0 bases, J lost 8 bases, and 14 bases stayed unmatched. Per the germline V gene, CDR1 is SGHDT and CDR2 is YYEEEE. This CDR3 spans 17 amino acids. CDR3 nucleotides: TGTGCCAGCAGCTTGGAAACCGGGACAGACGATTACTATGAGCAGTTCTTC. Amino acid sequence: CASSLETGTDDYYEQFF.

The rearrangement joins TRBV5-1 to TRBJ1-2; no clear D gene. Between the trimmed V and J ends, which lost 4 bases and 8 bases, there was a span of 9 bases. Per the germline V gene, CDR1 is SGHRS and CDR2 is YFSETQ. The CDR3 loop spans 11 amino acids. CDR3 sequence: CASSGPGGYTF. The CDR3 region has the DNA TGCGCCAGCAGCGGGCCTGGGGGCTACACCTTC.

The chain employs TRBV7-9 and TRBJ2-1, with TRBD1 matching over 9 bases. V shed 8 bases and J 15 bases; nucleotides not matched to a gene: 11. There are 12 residues in the CDR3. Germline V CDR1 and CDR2: SEHNR, FQNEAQ (reference sequence). Here the CDR3 reads CASSGTGSIRFF. CDR3 sequence (DNA): TGTGCCAGCTCCGGGACAGGGTCGATCCGGTTCTTC.

V and J are TRBV7-8 and TRBJ2-7, with 10 bases that match TRBD2. Germline CDR1 reads SGHVS; CDR2 reads FQNEAQ. The CDR3 covers 15 residues. J was trimmed by 3 bases and V by 2 bases; bases with no gene match: 4. The CDR3 DNA follows: TGTGCCAGCAGCTTATCTAGCGGGGGTAACTACGAGCAGTACTTC. Translation gives CASSLSSGGNYEQYF.